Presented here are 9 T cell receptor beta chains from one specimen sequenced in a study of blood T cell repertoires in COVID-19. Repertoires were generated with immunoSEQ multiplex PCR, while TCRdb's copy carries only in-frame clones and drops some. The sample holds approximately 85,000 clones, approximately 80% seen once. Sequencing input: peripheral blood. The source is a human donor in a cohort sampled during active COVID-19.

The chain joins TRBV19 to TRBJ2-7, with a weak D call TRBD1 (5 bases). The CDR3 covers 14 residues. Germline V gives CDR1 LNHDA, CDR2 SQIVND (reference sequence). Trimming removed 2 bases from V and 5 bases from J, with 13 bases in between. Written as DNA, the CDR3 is TGTGCCAGTAGTATATCCCCAGGGCGCCACGAGCAGTACTTC. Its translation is CASSISPGRHEQYF.

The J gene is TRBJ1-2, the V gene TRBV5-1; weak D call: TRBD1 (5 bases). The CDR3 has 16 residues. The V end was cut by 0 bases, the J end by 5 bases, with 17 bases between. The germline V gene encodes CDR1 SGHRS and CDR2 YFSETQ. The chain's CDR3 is CASSLASSPGNYGYTF. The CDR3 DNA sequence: TGCGCCAGCAGCTTGGCCTCGTCGCCAGGGAATTATGGCTACACCTTC.

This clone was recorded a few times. The CDR3 DNA follows: TGTGCCAGCAGCTTCTTGGGCAGGGGAGGCAATCAGCCCCAGCATTTT. Its protein product is CASSFLGRGGNQPQHF. The genes are TRBV5-6 and TRBJ1-5, with D perhaps matching TRBD1 (6 bases). Trimming cost V 2 bases and J 2 bases, with 14 bases left between them. The CDR3 is 16 residues long. Germline CDR1 reads SGHDT; CDR2 reads YYEEEE.

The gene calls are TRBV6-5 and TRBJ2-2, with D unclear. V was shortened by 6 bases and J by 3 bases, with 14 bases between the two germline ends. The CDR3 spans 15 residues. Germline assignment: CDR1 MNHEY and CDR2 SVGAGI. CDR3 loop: CASSPPPSDTGELFF. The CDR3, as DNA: TGTGCCAGCAGCCCCCCCCCTAGTGACACCGGGGAGCTGTTTTTT.

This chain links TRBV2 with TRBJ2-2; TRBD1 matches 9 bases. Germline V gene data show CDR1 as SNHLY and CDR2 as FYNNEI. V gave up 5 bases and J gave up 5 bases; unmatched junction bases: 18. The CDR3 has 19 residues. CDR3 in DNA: TGTGCCAGCAGTACCCTCCGGGGTACAGGGGGCGTTTGGACCGGGGAGCTGTTTTTT. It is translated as CASSTLRGTGGVWTGELFF.

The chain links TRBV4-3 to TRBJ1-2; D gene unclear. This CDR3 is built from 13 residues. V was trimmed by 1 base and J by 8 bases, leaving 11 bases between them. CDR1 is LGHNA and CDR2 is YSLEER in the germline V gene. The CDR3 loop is CASSQVVHAGYTF. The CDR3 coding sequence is TGCGCCAGCAGCCAAGTGGTTCATGCGGGCTACACCTTC.

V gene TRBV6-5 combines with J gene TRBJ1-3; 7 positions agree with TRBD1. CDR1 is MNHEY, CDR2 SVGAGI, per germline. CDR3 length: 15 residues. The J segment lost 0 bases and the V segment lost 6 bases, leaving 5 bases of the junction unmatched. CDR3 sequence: CASRQDRVSGNTIYF. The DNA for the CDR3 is TGTGCCAGCAGACAAGACAGGGTCTCTGGAAACACCATATATTTT.

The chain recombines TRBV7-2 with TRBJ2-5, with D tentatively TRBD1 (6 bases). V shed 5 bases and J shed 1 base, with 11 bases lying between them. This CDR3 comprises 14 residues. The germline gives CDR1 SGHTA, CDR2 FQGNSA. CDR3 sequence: CASSNNRVQETQYF. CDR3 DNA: TGTGCCAGCAGCAATAACAGGGTCCAAGAGACCCAGTACTTC. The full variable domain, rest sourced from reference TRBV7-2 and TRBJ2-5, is GAGVSQSPSNKVTEKGKDVELRCDPISGHTALYWYRQSLGQGLEFLIYFQGNSAPDKSGLPSDRFSAERTGGSVSTLTIQRTQQEDSAVYLCASSNNRVQETQYFGPGTRLLVL.

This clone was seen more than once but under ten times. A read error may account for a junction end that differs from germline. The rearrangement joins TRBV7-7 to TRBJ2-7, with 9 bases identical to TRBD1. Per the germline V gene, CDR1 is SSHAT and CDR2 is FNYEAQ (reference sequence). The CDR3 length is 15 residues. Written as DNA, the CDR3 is TGTGCTAGCAGCCCCGAGACAGGGGGGATGAGTGAGCAGTACTTC. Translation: CASSPETGGMSEQYF.